This TCR beta chain comes out of a study of response to subunit inactivated influenza vaccine (dated by TCRdb to 2017 to 2018). About the study as a whole: Deep quantitative T cell receptor repertoire profiling was used in the study to track responses to a trivalent subunit inactivated influenza vaccine. The investigation overall reported the following: According to the authors, only a limited number of new T cells may be recruited by each seasonal influenza vaccination.

The germline V gene sets CDR1 to SQVTM and CDR2 to ANQGSEA. Inclusive of the bounding cysteine and phenylalanine, the CDR3 is 14 residues long. Of all the DNA, just the CDR3 is kept, 42 bases in frame from base 1. Unmatched junction bases come to 9, with V trimmed by 5 bases and J by 7 bases. Library creation used RT-PCR. Sequenced using an Illumina HiSeq 2500. TCRdb took the public reads, trimmed them with fastp at Q25, ran MiXCR for clone calling and kept in-frame beta chains. All rows with the same CDR3 protein become a single entry with the most common DNA and genes. For this sample there are 500,000 to 550,000 distinct CDR3 sequences; less than 8% appear just once. The biggest ten clones account for 10% to 15% of the sample. This clonotype appeared a few times. This clone's antigen is unknown. No base-level quality is on record; no much larger clone is a single base apart.

Sample: PBMCs from blood, taken 23 to 25 months after vaccination. Here the chain combines TRBV29-1 and TRBJ2-2; TRBD2 agrees with 8 junctional bases. The sequence derives from a man between 45 and 75 years old who received an inactivated influenza vaccine. Donor details come from another sample of the same person, matched by shared clones. DNA sequence: TGCAGCGTTCTGGGACTAGGCAGAATCGGGGAGCTGTTTTTT. It encodes CSVLGLGRIGELFF.